Listed here are 12 T cell receptor beta chains from one sample, sequenced in a study of cytomegalovirus exposure and HLA in healthy donors. A multiplex PCR was run with 60 Vbeta primers and 13 Jbeta primers. Clones were read by immunoSEQ multiplex PCR, and TCRdb kept only the in-frame ones, dropping some. The sample's table shows about 140,000 clones. Input material: PBMCs. The receptors originated from a woman aged 18-29 years in good health and CMV-seronegative.

CDR3 bases: TGTGCCAGCAGTTCAGGGATTTACACTGAAGCTTTCTTT. Amino acid sequence: CASSSGIYTEAFF. The J gene is TRBJ1-1, the V gene TRBV6-6, with TRBD1 as a possible D gene (5 bases). Germline V gene sequence: CDR1 MNHNY, CDR2 SVGAGI (reference sequence). This CDR3 spans 13 amino acids. The V gene lost 4 bases and the J gene lost 3 bases, with 9 bases spanning the gap.

The chain joins TRBV9 to TRBJ2-2, with D maybe TRBD2 (6 bases). The ends were cut back, 4 bases at V and 7 bases at J, with 17 bases in the middle. The germline gives CDR1 SGDLS, CDR2 YYNGEE. This CDR3 comprises 15 residues. The CDR3 sequence: CASSIYKGAGGELFF. CDR3 nucleotide sequence: TGTGCCAGCAGCATATACAAGGGAGCGGGCGGGGAGCTGTTTTTT.

The chain carries TRBV4-1 and TRBJ2-3, with no clear D. The CDR3 contains 17 residues. From germline, CDR1 is MGHRA and CDR2 YSYEKL. With 5 bases removed from V and 2 bases from J, the gap between germline ends came to 20 bases. CDR3 protein: CASSSQAPLYFTDTQYF. CDR3 DNA: TGCGCCAGCAGCAGCCAGGCCCCCCTCTATTTCACAGATACGCAGTATTTT.

The CDR3: CASSPTRVSNTEAFF. The CDR3 nucleotides read TGTGCCAGCTCACCAACCAGGGTGTCGAACACTGAAGCTTTCTTT. This chain links TRBV18 with TRBJ1-1; TRBD1 is a possible D gene (5 bases). Germline CDR1 reads KGHSH; CDR2 reads LQKENI. V lost 2 bases, J lost 1 base, and 11 bases lay in between. This CDR3 contains 15 residues.

This chain links TRBV11-3 with TRBJ1-2; the D is unclear. The CDR3 is 14 residues long. V was trimmed by 1 base and J by 2 bases, leaving 8 bases between them. Germline CDR1 and CDR2: SGHNT and YENEEA. The CDR3 here is CASSLGLLNYGYTF. The CDR3 region has the DNA TGTGCCAGCAGCTTAGGACTGTTAAACTATGGCTACACCTTC.

The chain links TRBV7-2 to TRBJ2-1, with D tentatively TRBD2 (5 bases). CDR1 is SGHTA and CDR2 is FQGNSA in the germline V gene. V was shortened by 1 base and J by 14 bases, with 18 bases between the two germline ends. The CDR3 consists of 14 residues. CDR3 amino acids: CASSLDGLSKSEFF. Written as DNA, the CDR3 is TGTGCCAGCAGCTTAGACGGACTTTCCAAATCGGAGTTCTTC.

This chain joins TRBV7-2 and TRBJ2-1; D ambiguous. V was cut by 1 base and J by 2 bases, with 9 bases left in between. The germline V gene encodes CDR1 SGHTA and CDR2 FQGNSA. This CDR3 comprises 15 residues. The DNA of the CDR3 is TGTGCCAGCAGCTTAGATAGTCAACCCTACAATGAGCAGTTCTTC. Translating gives CASSLDSQPYNEQFF.

V usage is TRBV7-9 and J usage is TRBJ2-2; the D is unclear. CDR1 is SEHNR, CDR2 FQNEAQ, per germline (reference sequence). Trimming left V 5 bases short and J 6 bases short, with 22 bases between. CDR3 length: 17 residues. In nucleotides, the CDR3 is TGTGCCAGCAGCGCCTTAGTCTGGCACCCGGGTTCCGGGGAGCTGTTTTTT. Translated, it gives CASSALVWHPGSGELFF.

V is TRBV7-9 and J is TRBJ1-2; D remains unclear. Germline lookup yields CDR1 SEHNR and CDR2 FQNEAQ (reference sequence). The CDR3 extends over 11 amino acids. Trimming removed 4 bases from V and 4 bases from J, with 4 bases in between. The CDR3 spells CASSWSYGYTF. CDR3 in DNA: TGTGCCAGCAGCTGGAGCTATGGCTACACCTTC.

The chain links TRBV18 to TRBJ2-7; 7 nucleotides match TRBD2. V lost 3 bases and J lost 3; bases outside the gene matches: 5. The CDR3 totals 14 residues. CDR1 and CDR2 (germline): KGHSH, LQKENI. The CDR3 here is CASSPGSGGYEQYV. DNA of the CDR3: TGTGCCAGCTCACCCGGCTCGGGGGGCTACGAGCAGTACGTC.

The rearrangement links TRBV30 to TRBJ1-1; D might be TRBD1 (6 bases). The CDR3 length is 14 residues. The V end lost 3 bases, the J end lost 5 bases, and 16 bases lay between the germline ends. Germline V gene sequence: CDR1 GTSNPN, CDR2 SVGIG (reference sequence). In nucleotides, the CDR3 is TGTGCCTGGAGGAAACAGGGAGTGCGTACTGAAGCTTTCTTT. Translated: CAWRKQGVRTEAFF.

The chain combines TRBV11-3 with TRBJ2-3, with 12 bases identical to TRBD2. The CDR3 contains 17 residues. Germline values: CDR1 SGHNT, CDR2 YENEEA. With 4 bases clipped from V and 3 bases from J, the junction kept 8 bases outside the gene matches. The CDR3 region is CASSSPLAGGSTDTQYF. The DNA for the CDR3 is TGTGCCAGCAGCTCACCCCTAGCGGGAGGGAGTACAGATACGCAGTATTTT.